These 31 T cell receptor beta chains were sequenced from one sample in a study of cytomegalovirus exposure and HLA in healthy donors. The PCR employed 60 Vbeta primers together with 13 Jbeta primers. Assay: immunoSEQ multiplex PCR; the TCRdb copy retains only in-frame clones and omits some. The sample carries 150,000 to 200,000 clones, roughly 85% recorded once. The material sequenced was PBMCs. Receptor source: a woman in her twenties or thirties in good health and CMV-seropositive.

The table lists this clone with a few counts. The chain links TRBV5-1 to TRBJ2-1, with 10 bases aligning to TRBD2. Germline assignment: CDR1 SGHRS and CDR2 YFSETQ. The CDR3 is 14 amino acids. V was pared by 7 bases and J by 0 bases, with 1 base of the junction left unmatched. CDR3 sequence (DNA): TGCGCCAGCTCTAGCGGGGGCTCCTACAATGAGCAGTTCTTC. This sequence encodes CASSSGGSYNEQFF.

This sequence joins TRBV28 and TRBJ1-5; 9 bases are a match to TRBD1. J gave up 7 bases and V 3 bases, and 7 bases lay outside the gene matches. This CDR3 has 15 residues. Germline CDR1 is MDHEN and CDR2 is SYDVKM. The CDR3 DNA follows: TGTGCCAGCAGTTTTAGAACAGGGGGCAGACAGCCCCAGCATTTT. Protein sequence: CASSFRTGGRQPQHF. The entire variable domain, with the rest obtained from reference TRBV28 and TRBJ1-5, is as follows: DVKVTQSSRYLVKRTGEKVFLECVQDMDHENMFWYRQDPGLGLRLIYFSYDVKMKEKGDIPEGYSVSREKKERFSLILESASTNQTSMYLCASSFRTGGRQPQHFGDGTRLSIL.

The chain couples TRBV29-1 to TRBJ2-2, with D perhaps matching TRBD1 (5 bases). The CDR3 has 12 amino acids. Per the germline V gene, CDR1 is SQVTM and CDR2 is ANQGSEA. Trimming removed 3 bases at V and 12 bases at J, with 14 bases between. DNA of the CDR3: TGCAGCGTTGACCAGGGTAACAGGAAGCTGTTTTTT. Translated, it gives CSVDQGNRKLFF.

The chain employs TRBV5-6 and TRBJ2-3; 9 bases are a match to TRBD1. This CDR3 spans 15 amino acids. With V trimmed by 4 bases and J by 3 bases, 6 bases remained unmatched. Germline values: CDR1 SGHDT, CDR2 YYEEEE. This CDR3 is CASSRSGQGTDTQYF. The CDR3 DNA sequence: TGTGCCAGCAGCCGATCTGGACAGGGGACAGATACGCAGTATTTT.

This clone has a single count. The chain joins TRBV6-6 to TRBJ2-1; 8 nucleotides agree with TRBD2. The V and J ends lost 7 bases and 8 bases, in that order; junction bases with no gene match: 10. CDR3 length equals 14 residues. The V gene's germline CDR1 is MNHNY and CDR2 SVGAGI (reference sequence). DNA of the CDR3: TGTGCCAGCACCCCGGGACTAGGGGCCGATGAGCAGTTCTTC. Translated: CASTPGLGADEQFF.

The chain joins TRBV27 to TRBJ1-2; TRBD1 is a possible D gene (6 bases). The CDR3 contains 13 residues. CDR1 and CDR2 from the germline V gene are MNHEY and SMNVEV (reference sequence). With 5 bases removed from V and 8 bases from J, the gap between germline ends came to 15 bases. CDR3 bases: TGTGCCAGCAGTAACCGGGACACGAGGGGCTACACCTTC. Its protein is CASSNRDTRGYTF.

This chain links TRBV29-1 with TRBJ2-3; 13 positions agree with TRBD2. Looked up from germline, CDR1 is SQVTM and CDR2 is ANQGSEA. Trimming cost V 6 bases and J 2 bases; bases outside gene matches: 5. The CDR3 spans 15 residues. The CDR3 DNA reads as TGCAGCGTCTGGACTAGCGGGAGATACACAGATACGCAGTATTTT. Its translation: CSVWTSGRYTDTQYF.

The V and J genes are TRBV5-4 and TRBJ2-5; D is perhaps TRBD2 (6 bases). Trimming shortened V by 3 bases and J by 5 bases, and 14 bases separated the two germline ends. CDR3 length: 14 amino acids. CDR1 is SGHNT and CDR2 is YYREEE in the germline V gene (reference sequence). In nucleotides, the CDR3 is TGTGCCAGCAGCTCGCCGGCGGGGCTGGAGACCCAGTACTTC. Protein sequence: CASSSPAGLETQYF.

The J gene is TRBJ2-7, the V gene TRBV9; 12 bases are shared with TRBD2. Trimming at V came to 5 bases and at J to 7 bases, leaving 7 bases not matched to a gene. Looked up from germline, CDR1 is SGDLS and CDR2 is YYNGEE. The CDR3 contains 14 residues. CDR3 sequence: CASSPSGGVWEQYF. Written as DNA, the CDR3 is TGTGCCAGCAGTCCTAGCGGGGGGGTGTGGGAGCAGTACTTC.

The chain combines TRBV27 with TRBJ2-7; 7 bases are shared with TRBD1. Germline V lookup: CDR1 MNHEY, CDR2 SMNVEV (reference sequence). V lost 6 bases to trimming and J lost 2 bases; unmatched junction nucleotides: 4. The CDR3 consists of 13 residues. The DNA of the CDR3 is TGTGCCAGCAGCCTAGGGACAGCCTACGAGCAGTACTTC. Its protein product is CASSLGTAYEQYF.

The chain couples TRBV11-3 to TRBJ2-5; 9 nucleotides agree with TRBD1. Germline trimming cut 5 bases from V and 5 bases from J; bases unmatched to any gene: 6. Germline CDR1 SGHNT, CDR2 YENEEA. The CDR3 runs to 14 residues. CDR3 sequence: CASSARQGVETQYF. Written as DNA, the CDR3 is TGTGCCAGCAGCGCCCGACAGGGGGTGGAGACCCAGTACTTC.

The chain combines TRBV2 with TRBJ2-7, with 12 bases lining up with TRBD2. CDR3 length equals 14 residues. The germline V gene encodes CDR1 SNHLY and CDR2 FYNNEI. V gave up 6 bases and J gave up 3 bases; unmatched junction bases: 3. Here the CDR3 DNA reads TGTGCCAGCAGCGCACTAGCGGGAGGCTACGAGCAGTACTTC. Its translation is CASSALAGGYEQYF. Full variable domain (rest looked up from reference TRBV2 and TRBJ2-7): EPEVTQTPSHQVTQMGQEVILRCVPISNHLYFYWYRQILGQKVEFLVSFYNNEISEKSEIFDDQFSVERPDGSNFTLKIRSTKLEDSAMYFCASSALAGGYEQYFGPGTRLTVT.

The chain has TRBV11-3 and TRBJ2-1; 12 positions match TRBD2. CDR3 length: 17 amino acids. Germline lookup yields CDR1 SGHNT and CDR2 YENEEA. Trimming took 1 base from V and 5 from J; bases not matched to a gene: 6. For the CDR3, the DNA is TGTGCCAGCAGCTTAGTTGGACTAGCGGGACCAGACAATGAGCAGTTCTTC. It is translated as CASSLVGLAGPDNEQFF. The full variable domain, with the rest looked up from reference TRBV11-3 and TRBJ2-1, is EAGVVQSPRYKIIEKKQPVAFWCNPISGHNTLYWYLQNLGQGPELLIRYENEEAVDDSQLPKDRFSAERLKGVDSTLKIQPAELGDSAVYLCASSLVGLAGPDNEQFFGPGTRLTVL.

The chain is built from TRBV10-1 and TRBJ2-1, with 8 bases lining up with TRBD2. The CDR3 spans 16 residues. Looked up from germline, CDR1 is WNHNN and CDR2 is SYGVQD (reference sequence). Trimming cost V 2 bases and J 4 bases; bases outside gene matches: 7. CDR3 DNA: TGCGCCAGCAGTGAGAATATGGGACTAGGTTACAATGAGCAGTTCTTC. Translating it yields CASSENMGLGYNEQFF.

The chain carries TRBV18 and TRBJ2-1; TRBD2 agrees at 9 bases. CDR3 size: 18 residues. The V gene's germline CDR1 is KGHSH and CDR2 LQKENI. V lost 4 bases to trimming and J lost 1 base; unmatched junction nucleotides: 11. In nucleotides, the CDR3 is TGTGCCAGCTCACAGAGTAGCGGGAGTTTGGTGTCCTACAATGAGCAGTTCTTC. Its protein product is CASSQSSGSLVSYNEQFF.

The CDR3 reads CASSLTGDTGELFF. CDR3 DNA sequence: TGCGCCAGCAGCTTAACAGGAGACACCGGGGAGCTGTTTTTT. V usage is TRBV5-1 and J usage is TRBJ2-2, with a possible D match to TRBD1 (5 bases). With 2 bases removed from V and 3 bases from J, the gap between germline ends came to 8 bases. Germline values: CDR1 SGHRS, CDR2 YFSETQ. The CDR3 loop spans 14 amino acids.

This clone was seen more than once but under ten times. The chain couples TRBV10-3 to TRBJ2-1; TRBD2 matches at 7 bases. This CDR3 region has 15 residues. Germline CDR1 reads ENHRY; CDR2 reads SYGVKD. V gave up 4 bases and J gave up 3 bases; unmatched junction bases: 6. CDR3 nucleotides: TGTGCCATCAGTGCTCGCGGGGGACGCTACAATGAGCAGTTCTTC. Amino acid sequence: CAISARGGRYNEQFF.

The chain recombines TRBV6-5 with TRBJ1-1; D call uncertain. CDR3 length equals 15 residues. Germline values: CDR1 MNHEY, CDR2 SVGAGI. Trimming took 0 bases from V and 5 from J, leaving 13 bases between them. CDR3 residues: CASSYSYGPGTEAFF. CDR3 sequence (DNA): TGTGCCAGCAGTTACTCGTACGGGCCGGGGACTGAAGCTTTCTTT.

This clone was seen a handful of times. The genes are TRBV11-2 and TRBJ1-2; 12 nucleotides line up with TRBD1. V lost 1 base, J lost 7 bases, and 10 bases stayed unmatched. Germline V lookup: CDR1 SGHAT, CDR2 FQNNGV. CDR3 size: 17 residues. CDR3 loop: CASSLVGTGGGITGYTF. The CDR3 nucleotides read TGTGCCAGCAGCTTAGTTGGGACAGGGGGCGGAATAACTGGCTACACCTTC.

This sequence joins TRBV7-9 and TRBJ1-1; D is possibly TRBD1 (5 bases). The V end lost 4 bases, the J end lost 2 bases, and 11 bases lay between the germline ends. Germline V gene sequence: CDR1 SEHNR, CDR2 FQNEAQ (reference sequence). This CDR3 region has 14 residues. CDR3 protein: CASSSGLFNTEAFF. CDR3 DNA: TGTGCCAGCAGCTCAGGGTTGTTCAACACTGAAGCTTTCTTT.

The chain links TRBV19 to TRBJ2-1, with 9 bases identical to TRBD1. CDR1 is LNHDA and CDR2 is SQIVND in the germline V gene (reference sequence). Trimming at V came to 6 bases and at J to 3 bases, leaving 9 bases not matched to a gene. The CDR3 is 16 amino acids. CDR3 residues: CASRISGTGLYNEQFF. The CDR3 nucleotides read TGTGCCAGTAGAATCTCCGGGACAGGGCTCTACAATGAGCAGTTCTTC.

This clone was seen just once. The chain recombines TRBV5-1 with TRBJ2-3; 7 bases map to TRBD1. The CDR3 length is 15 residues. Germline CDR1 SGHRS, CDR2 YFSETQ. V was clipped by 7 bases and J by 4 bases; unmatched bases: 12. The chain's CDR3 is CASVQGSSSSDTQYF. The CDR3 DNA sequence: TGCGCCAGCGTACAGGGGAGTTCAAGCTCAGATACGCAGTATTTT.

The gene calls are TRBV4-2 and TRBJ2-6, with D hard to call. The CDR3 has 17 amino acids. Per germline, CDR1 LGHNA and CDR2 YNFKEQ. Trimming removed 0 bases from V and 1 base from J, with 10 bases in between. The CDR3 spells CASSQERTGSGANVLTF. CDR3 DNA sequence: TGTGCCAGCAGCCAAGAACGAACCGGGTCTGGGGCCAACGTCCTGACTTTC.

J is TRBJ1-1 and V is TRBV5-1, with D perhaps TRBD1 (5 bases). Trimming left V 4 bases short and J 0 bases short, with 10 bases between. In germline, CDR1 is SGHRS, CDR2 YFSETQ. CDR3 length: 14 residues. The chain's CDR3 is CASSVTGLNTEAFF. Written as DNA, the CDR3 is TGCGCCAGCAGCGTCACAGGCCTGAACACTGAAGCTTTCTTT.

The V call is TRBV19, the J call TRBJ2-6; D possibly corresponds to TRBD2 (6 bases). V was pared by 3 bases and J by 4 bases, with 10 bases between. This CDR3 has 15 residues. Germline CDR1 LNHDA, CDR2 SQIVND (reference sequence). Here the CDR3 DNA reads TGTGCCAGTAGTATGGGGGGTCCCGGGGCCAACGTCCTGACTTTC. It translates to CASSMGGPGANVLTF.

This clone was counted a few times. The chain joins TRBV6-1 to TRBJ2-1, with TRBD2 matching 7 bases. The length of the CDR3 is 17 residues. Germline V gives CDR1 MNHNS, CDR2 SASEGT. V lost 2 bases, J lost 5 bases, and 12 bases stayed unmatched. CDR3 DNA: TGTGCCAGCAGTGAATCCGGGGGGTTAGACCCGAACAATGAGCAGTTCTTC. It codes for CASSESGGLDPNNEQFF.

The CDR3 sequence is CASSQDQSVEAFF. The CDR3 bases are TGCGCCAGCAGCCAAGATCAGAGCGTTGAAGCTTTCTTT. This chain connects TRBV4-1 to TRBJ1-1; D gene unclear. Germline CDR1 reads MGHRA; CDR2 reads YSYEKL. The CDR3 spans 13 residues. Trimming took off 0 bases at V and 7 bases at J, with 9 bases between the two ends.

The chain combines TRBV19 with TRBJ2-2, with D unresolved. V lost 5 bases, J lost 6 bases, and 7 bases lay in between. Germline V gene lookup returns CDR1 LNHDA and CDR2 SQIVND (reference sequence). The CDR3 contains 12 residues. CDR3 in amino acids: CASSLRPGELFF. For the CDR3, the DNA is TGTGCCAGTAGTTTGCGTCCCGGGGAGCTGTTTTTT.

The sample holds a few counts of this clone. CDR3 residues: CASSESGQGGQYF. The CDR3 nucleotides are TGCGCCAGCAGTGAGTCGGGGCAGGGCGGGCAGTACTTC. The rearrangement uses TRBV10-1 and TRBJ2-7; possible D gene TRBD1, 5 bases. The ends were cut back, 0 bases at V and 9 bases at J, with 12 bases in the middle. The CDR3 has 13 residues. Germline loops: CDR1 WNHNN, CDR2 SYGVQD (reference sequence).

The J gene is TRBJ2-1, the V gene TRBV29-1, with 8 positions matching TRBD2. CDR1 is SQVTM and CDR2 is ANQGSEA in the germline V gene. V dropped 2 bases and J dropped 0; count of bases not matched to a gene: 12. CDR3 length: 18 residues. CDR3 in DNA: TGCAGCGTTGAATTGGTGCTAGCGGGTGTTAGCTCCTACAATGAGCAGTTCTTC. It codes for CSVELVLAGVSSYNEQFF.

The chain joins TRBV6-5 to TRBJ2-1; TRBD2 matches at 10 bases. J was trimmed by 15 bases and V by 4 bases; bases with no gene match: 15. This CDR3 is built from 15 residues. Germline V gives CDR1 MNHEY, CDR2 SVGAGI. The CDR3: CASSSKRGGPPVGFF. In DNA, the CDR3 is TGTGCCAGCAGTTCGAAGCGGGGGGGCCCACCGGTTGGGTTCTTC.